This TCR beta chain was identified during a study of regulatory T cells in long-lasting Graves disease. Time point given: persistent/refractory GD, antithyroid drugs over 5 years with positive TRAb. Scientists built the TCR library using RNA that was extracted from PBMCs. Building the TCR beta libraries relied on iRepertoire HTBI primers, and CDR3 regions underwent Arm-PCR. MiXCR, run by TCRdb on the multiplex PCR reads, gives a single entry per CDR3 protein. The profile shows roughly 470,000 distinct CDR3 sequences, roughly 20% of them singletons. In germline, CDR1 is SGHTA, CDR2 FQGTGA. The CDR3 runs 20 residues. Trimming pared 5 bases from V and 0 bases from J, leaving 23 bases between.

The chain links TRBV7-3 to TRBJ2-6; possibly TRBD2 for D (6 bases). This receptor was taken from a female donor with Graves disease. The material was peripheral blood mononuclear cells (PBMCs), obtained when the disease was refractory, from a patient treated with antithyroid drugs. Here the CDR3 DNA reads TGTGCCAGCAGCCCCCAACCCCCGGGACTGATGACCTCTGGGGCCAACGTCCTGACTTTC. It translates to CASSPQPPGLMTSGANVLTF.